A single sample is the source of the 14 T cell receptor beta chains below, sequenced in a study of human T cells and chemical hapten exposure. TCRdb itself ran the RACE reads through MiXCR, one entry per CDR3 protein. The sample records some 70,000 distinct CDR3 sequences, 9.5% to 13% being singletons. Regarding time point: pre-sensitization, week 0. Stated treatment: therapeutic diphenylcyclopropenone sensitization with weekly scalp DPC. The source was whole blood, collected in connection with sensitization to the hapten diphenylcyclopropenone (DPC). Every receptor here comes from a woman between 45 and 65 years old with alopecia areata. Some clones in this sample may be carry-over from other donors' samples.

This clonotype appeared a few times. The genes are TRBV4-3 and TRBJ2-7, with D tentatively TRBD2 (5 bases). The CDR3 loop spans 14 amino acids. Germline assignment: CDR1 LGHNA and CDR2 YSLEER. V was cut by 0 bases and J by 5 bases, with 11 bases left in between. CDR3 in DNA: TGCGCCAGCAGCCAAGATGCGAGGGTAGACGAGCAGTACTTC. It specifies CASSQDARVDEQYF.

The CDR3 region has the DNA TGCAGCGTTGGTGGGAGTGGGCCAGCTAACTATGGCTACACCTTC. Translating gives CSVGGSGPANYGYTF. The rearrangement links TRBV29-1 to TRBJ1-2; no definite D call. This CDR3 has 15 amino acids. Trimming stripped 4 bases from V and 0 bases from J, with 15 bases between. CDR1 is SQVTM, CDR2 ANQGSEA, per germline.

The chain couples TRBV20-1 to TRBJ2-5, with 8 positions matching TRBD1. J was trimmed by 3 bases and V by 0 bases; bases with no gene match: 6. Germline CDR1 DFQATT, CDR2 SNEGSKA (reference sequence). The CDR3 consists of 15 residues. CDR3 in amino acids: CSAREWDRREETQYF. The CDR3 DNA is TGCAGTGCTAGAGAGTGGGACAGGCGGGAAGAGACCCAGTACTTC.

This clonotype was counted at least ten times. The CDR3 sequence is CASSLLFGPWNEQFF. CDR3 sequence (DNA): TGTGCCAGCAGCTTATTATTCGGCCCGTGGAATGAGCAGTTCTTC. The J gene is TRBJ2-1, the V gene TRBV7-2, with D hard to call. The V gene's germline CDR1 is SGHTA and CDR2 FQGNSA. This CDR3 region has 15 residues. Trimming shortened V by 2 bases and J by 7 bases, and 15 bases separated the two germline ends.

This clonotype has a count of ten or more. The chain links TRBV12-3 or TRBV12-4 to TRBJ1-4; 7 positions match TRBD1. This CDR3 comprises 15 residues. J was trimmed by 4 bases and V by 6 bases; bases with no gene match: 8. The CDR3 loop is CASRLPGGFNEKLFF. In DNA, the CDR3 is TGTGCCAGCAGACTCCCAGGGGGATTTAATGAAAAACTGTTTTTT.

The CDR3 loop is CSVATSVGELFF. DNA of the CDR3: TGCAGCGTTGCTACCTCTGTAGGGGAGCTGTTTTTT. The chain couples TRBV29-1 to TRBJ2-2; D call uncertain. V was clipped by 4 bases and J by 8 bases, with 11 bases between them. Germline loops: CDR1 SQVTM, CDR2 ANQGSEA. This CDR3 is built from 12 residues.

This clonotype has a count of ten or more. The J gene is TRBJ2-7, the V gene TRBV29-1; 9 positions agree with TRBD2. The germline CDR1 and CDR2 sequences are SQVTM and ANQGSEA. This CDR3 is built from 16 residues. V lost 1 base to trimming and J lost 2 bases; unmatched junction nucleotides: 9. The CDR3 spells CSVEVRRASGAYEQYF. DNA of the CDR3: TGCAGCGTTGAAGTGAGAAGAGCTAGCGGGGCCTACGAGCAGTACTTC.

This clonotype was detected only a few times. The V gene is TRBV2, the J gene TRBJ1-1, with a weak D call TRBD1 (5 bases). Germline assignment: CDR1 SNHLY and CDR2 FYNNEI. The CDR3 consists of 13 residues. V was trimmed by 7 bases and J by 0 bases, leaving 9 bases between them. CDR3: CASTKTVNTEAFF. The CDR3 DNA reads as TGTGCCAGCACCAAGACAGTGAACACTGAAGCTTTCTTT. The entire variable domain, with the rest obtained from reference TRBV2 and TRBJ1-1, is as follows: EPEVTQTPSHQVTQMGQEVILRCVPISNHLYFYWYRQILGQKVEFLVSFYNNEISEKSEIFDDQFSVERPDGSNFTLKIRSTKLEDSAMYFCASTKTVNTEAFFGQGTRLTVV.

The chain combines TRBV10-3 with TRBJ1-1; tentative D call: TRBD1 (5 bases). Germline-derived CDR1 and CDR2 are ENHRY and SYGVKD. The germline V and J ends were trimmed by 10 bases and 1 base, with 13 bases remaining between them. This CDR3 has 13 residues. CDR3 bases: TGTGCCACCGCCGTCAGGGAGAACACTGAAGCTTTCTTT. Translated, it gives CATAVRENTEAFF.

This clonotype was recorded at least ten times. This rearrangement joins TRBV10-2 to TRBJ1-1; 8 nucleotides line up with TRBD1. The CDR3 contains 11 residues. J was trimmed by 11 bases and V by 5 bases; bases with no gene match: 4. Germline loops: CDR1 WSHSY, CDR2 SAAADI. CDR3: CASSWQGAAFF. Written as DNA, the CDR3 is TGCGCCAGCAGTTGGCAGGGGGCCGCTTTCTTT.

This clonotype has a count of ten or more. The CDR3 is CASSYRTQETQYF. Written as DNA, the CDR3 is TGTGCCAGCAGCTATAGGACGCAAGAGACCCAGTACTTC. The V call is TRBV5-4, the J call TRBJ2-5; the D is unclear. Germline assignment: CDR1 SGHNT and CDR2 YYREEE (reference sequence). V was cut by 3 bases and J by 2 bases, with 8 bases left in between. This CDR3 region has 13 residues.

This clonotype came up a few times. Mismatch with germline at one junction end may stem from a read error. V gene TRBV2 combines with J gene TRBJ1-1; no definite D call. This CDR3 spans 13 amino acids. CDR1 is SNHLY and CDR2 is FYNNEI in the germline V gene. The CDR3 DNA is TGTGCCAGCAGCGAAGGTCGGGTCCCTGAAGCTTTCTTT. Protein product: CASSEGRVPEAFF.

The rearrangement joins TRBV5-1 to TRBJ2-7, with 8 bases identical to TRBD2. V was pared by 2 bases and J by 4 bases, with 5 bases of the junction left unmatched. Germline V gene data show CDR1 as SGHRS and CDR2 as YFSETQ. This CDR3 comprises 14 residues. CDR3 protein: CASSLPGGPYEQYF. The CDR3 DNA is TGCGCCAGCAGCTTACCGGGAGGGCCATACGAGCAGTACTTC.

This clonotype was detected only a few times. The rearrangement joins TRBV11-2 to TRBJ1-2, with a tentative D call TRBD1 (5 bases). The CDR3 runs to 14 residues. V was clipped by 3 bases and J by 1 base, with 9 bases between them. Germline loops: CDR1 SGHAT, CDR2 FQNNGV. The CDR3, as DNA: TGTGCCAGCAGCTTTCAGGGTAATAACTATGGCTACACCTTC. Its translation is CASSFQGNNYGYTF.